This is a list of T cell receptor beta chains from one sample in a study of early T cells in non-severe SARS-CoV-2 infection. Via MiXCR, TCRdb re-called the 5' RACE reads, giving one row per CDR3 protein. The sample contains about 64,000 distinct CDR3 sequences, 20% of which appear only once. The source was whole blood, collected at baseline. The receptors stem from an adult who was a healthcare worker with PCR-confirmed SARS-CoV-2 infection or an uninfected control (not recorded which). The CDR3 runs from the conserved cysteine through the conserved F or W. D genes are given only for firm matches. The size of a clone is reported for some rows only, either as once, few or many, or as a class for expanded clones.

v_gene: TRBV10-3; abundance: few; j_gene: TRBJ2-2; d_gene: .; CDR3aa: CATKGRGTGSVANTGELFF; CDR3nt: TGTGCCACTAAGGGGCGGGGCACTGGATCTGTCGCGAACACCGGGGAGCTGTTTTTT
v_gene: TRBV6-5; abundance: .; j_gene: TRBJ2-5; d_gene: TRBD2; CDR3aa: CASQTFGGVATQYF; CDR3nt: TGTGCCAGCCAAACGTTTGGGGGGGTTGCGACCCAGTACTTC
v_gene: TRBV12-3/TRBV12-4; abundance: .; j_gene: TRBJ2-3; d_gene: .; CDR3aa: CASSFVGTQYF; CDR3nt: TGTGCCAGCAGTTTTGTAGGTACGCAGTATTTT
v_gene: TRBV3-1; abundance: many; j_gene: TRBJ1-6; d_gene: TRBD1; CDR3aa: CASSQDPGTALHF; CDR3nt: TGTGCCAGCAGCCAAGATCCCGGGACAGCCCTCCACTTT
v_gene: TRBV5-1; abundance: few; j_gene: TRBJ2-7; d_gene: TRBD1; CDR3aa: CASSLDRYEQYF; CDR3nt: TGCGCCAGCAGCCTGGACAGGTACGAGCAGTACTTC
v_gene: TRBV6-6; abundance: many; j_gene: TRBJ2-3; d_gene: TRBD2; CDR3aa: CASSYPASGDTDTQYF; CDR3nt: TGTGCCAGCAGTTACCCAGCTAGCGGGGATACAGATACGCAGTATTTT
v_gene: TRBV20-1; abundance: few; j_gene: TRBJ2-5; d_gene: TRBD2; CDR3aa: CRAPAGQQETQYF; CDR3nt: TGCAGGGCCCCAGCGGGGCAACAAGAGACCCAGTACTTC
v_gene: TRBV21-1; abundance: few; j_gene: TRBJ2-3; d_gene: .; CDR3aa: CASTVGGNRGNTDTQYF; CDR3nt: TGTGCCAGCACCGTGGGGGGAAATAGGGGAAACACAGATACGCAGTATTTT
v_gene: TRBV2; abundance: .; j_gene: TRBJ1-1; d_gene: .; CDR3aa: CASSESGGAFF; CDR3nt: TGTGCCAGCAGTGAATCAGGCGGGGCTTTCTTT
v_gene: TRBV18; abundance: few; j_gene: TRBJ2-5; d_gene: .; CDR3aa: CASSPIPSETQYF; CDR3nt: TGTGCCAGCTCGCCAATACCCTCCGAGACCCAGTACTTC
v_gene: TRBV29-1; abundance: few; j_gene: TRBJ1-2; d_gene: .; CDR3aa: CSVSFNRVAGYTF; CDR3nt: TGCAGCGTTAGCTTCAACAGGGTCGCCGGCTACACCTTC
v_gene: TRBV5-4; abundance: few; j_gene: TRBJ1-2; d_gene: .; CDR3aa: CASSQDRTNYGYTF; CDR3nt: TGTGCCAGCAGCCAGGACCGAACCAACTATGGCTACACCTTC
v_gene: TRBV12-3/TRBV12-4; abundance: .; j_gene: TRBJ1-3; d_gene: .; CDR3aa: CASSFVFGGNTIYF; CDR3nt: TGTGCCAGCAGTTTCGTATTTGGGGGAAACACCATATATTTT
v_gene: TRBV3-1; abundance: .; j_gene: TRBJ1-6; d_gene: .; CDR3aa: CASSYATAYNSPLHF; CDR3nt: TGTGCCAGCAGCTACGCGACAGCCTATAATTCACCCCTCCACTTT
v_gene: TRBV5-4; abundance: few; j_gene: TRBJ1-1; d_gene: TRBD1; CDR3aa: CASSGQGRWDTEAFF; CDR3nt: TGTGCCAGCAGCGGACAGGGGAGGTGGGACACTGAAGCTTTCTTT
v_gene: TRBV3-1; abundance: .; j_gene: TRBJ2-5; d_gene: .; CDR3aa: CASSPREWAPETQYF; CDR3nt: TGTGCCAGCAGCCCAAGGGAATGGGCACCAGAGACCCAGTACTTC
v_gene: TRBV7-9; abundance: .; j_gene: TRBJ2-3; d_gene: .; CDR3aa: CASSPAPDTQYF; CDR3nt: TGTGCCAGCAGCCCCGCGCCAGATACGCAGTATTTT
v_gene: TRBV14; abundance: .; j_gene: TRBJ1-1; d_gene: .; CDR3aa: CASSLDPDIEAFF; CDR3nt: TGTGCCAGCAGCCTAGACCCAGACATTGAAGCTTTCTTT
v_gene: TRBV2; abundance: .; j_gene: TRBJ1-6; d_gene: .; CDR3aa: CASDTWEDSPLHF; CDR3nt: TGTGCCAGCGACACTTGGGAGGATTCACCCCTCCACTTT
v_gene: TRBV14; abundance: few; j_gene: TRBJ2-3; d_gene: .; CDR3aa: CASSSANLHQYF; CDR3nt: TGTGCCAGCAGTTCCGCGAACCTCCACCAGTATTTT
v_gene: TRBV18; abundance: .; j_gene: TRBJ1-4; d_gene: .; CDR3aa: CASSLSANSANEKLFF; CDR3nt: TGTGCCAGCTCACTCTCAGCGAACAGTGCGAATGAAAAACTGTTTTTT
v_gene: TRBV20-1; abundance: many; j_gene: TRBJ1-3; d_gene: .; CDR3aa: CSALLSRTASGNTIYF; CDR3nt: TGCAGTGCTCTCCTTTCCCGGACAGCGTCCGGAAACACCATATATTTT
v_gene: TRBV5-1; abundance: many; j_gene: TRBJ2-5; d_gene: .; CDR3aa: CASSSGQETQYF; CDR3nt: TGCGCCAGCAGCTCGGGACAAGAGACCCAGTACTTC
v_gene: TRBV7-6; abundance: .; j_gene: TRBJ2-1; d_gene: .; CDR3aa: CASSLGGYEQFF; CDR3nt: TGTGCCAGCAGCTTGGGCGGCTACGAGCAGTTCTTC
v_gene: TRBV6-6; abundance: few; j_gene: TRBJ1-4; d_gene: .; CDR3aa: CASSSSGESEKLFF; CDR3nt: TGTGCCAGCAGTTCCTCAGGGGAGAGTGAAAAACTGTTTTTT
v_gene: TRBV7-6; abundance: .; j_gene: TRBJ2-5; d_gene: .; CDR3aa: CASSPGERAVETQYF; CDR3nt: TGTGCCAGCAGTCCGGGCGAGCGGGCGGTGGAGACCCAGTACTTC
v_gene: TRBV2; abundance: .; j_gene: TRBJ2-2; d_gene: TRBD1; CDR3aa: CASSELTGGTGELFF; CDR3nt: TGTGCCAGCAGTGAACTTACAGGGGGTACCGGGGAGCTGTTTTTT
v_gene: TRBV11-2; abundance: few; j_gene: TRBJ2-7; d_gene: .; CDR3aa: CASRLGPWSYEQYF; CDR3nt: TGTGCCAGCAGATTGGGACCCTGGTCCTACGAGCAGTACTTC
v_gene: TRBV7-9; abundance: few; j_gene: TRBJ1-2; d_gene: .; CDR3aa: CASSFGQNYGYTF; CDR3nt: TGTGCCAGCAGCTTCGGACAGAACTATGGCTACACCTTC
v_gene: TRBV10-3; abundance: few; j_gene: TRBJ1-2; d_gene: .; CDR3aa: CAISESYTDSPWGYTF; CDR3nt: TGTGCCATCAGTGAGTCCTACACGGACAGTCCTTGGGGCTACACCTTC
v_gene: TRBV20-1; abundance: once; j_gene: TRBJ2-5; d_gene: .; CDR3aa: CSAPMPGTPRETQYF; CDR3nt: TGCAGTGCACCGATGCCAGGGACTCCTCGGGAGACCCAGTACTTC
v_gene: TRBV9; abundance: few; j_gene: TRBJ2-1; d_gene: TRBD1; CDR3aa: CASSQSGTEYNEQFF; CDR3nt: TGTGCCAGCAGCCAGTCGGGGACAGAGTACAATGAGCAGTTCTTC
v_gene: TRBV4-1; abundance: few; j_gene: TRBJ2-7; d_gene: .; CDR3aa: CASSHPGRNTYEQYF; CDR3nt: TGCGCCAGCAGCCATCCGGGACGGAATACCTACGAGCAGTACTTC
v_gene: TRBV12-3/TRBV12-4; abundance: .; j_gene: TRBJ2-7; d_gene: .; CDR3aa: CASSTRAGTYEQYF; CDR3nt: TGTGCCAGCAGTACCAGGGCAGGGACGTACGAGCAGTACTTC
v_gene: TRBV7-2; abundance: .; j_gene: TRBJ1-2; d_gene: .; CDR3aa: CASSLAGAFHGYGYTF; CDR3nt: TGTGCCAGCAGCTTAGCGGGGGCCTTCCACGGCTATGGCTACACCTTC
v_gene: TRBV29-1; abundance: .; j_gene: TRBJ2-4; d_gene: .; CDR3aa: CSVEEGTAKNIQYF; CDR3nt: TGCAGCGTTGAGGAGGGAACCGCCAAAAACATTCAGTACTTC
v_gene: TRBV7-6; abundance: .; j_gene: TRBJ2-2; d_gene: TRBD1; CDR3aa: CASSWDRPNTGELFF; CDR3nt: TGTGCCAGCAGCTGGGACAGGCCAAACACCGGGGAGCTGTTTTTT
v_gene: TRBV12-3/TRBV12-4; abundance: few; j_gene: TRBJ2-7; d_gene: .; CDR3aa: CASSLAGAPYEQYF; CDR3nt: TGTGCCAGCAGTTTAGCGGGGGCTCCCTACGAGCAGTACTTC
v_gene: TRBV5-4; abundance: .; j_gene: TRBJ2-1; d_gene: TRBD2; CDR3aa: CASSLLAENNEQFF; CDR3nt: TGTGCCAGCAGCCTACTAGCGGAGAACAATGAGCAGTTCTTC
v_gene: TRBV30; abundance: many; j_gene: TRBJ2-2; d_gene: TRBD2; CDR3aa: CAALTSGGMNTGELFF; CDR3nt: TGTGCCGCGCTGACTAGCGGGGGAATGAACACCGGGGAGCTGTTTTTT
v_gene: TRBV3-1; abundance: few; j_gene: TRBJ2-3; d_gene: TRBD1; CDR3aa: CASSQGQGGDTQYF; CDR3nt: TGTGCCAGCAGCCAAGGACAGGGCGGAGATACGCAGTATTTT
v_gene: TRBV20-1; abundance: .; j_gene: TRBJ1-4; d_gene: .; CDR3aa: CSAKRDEKLFF; CDR3nt: TGCAGCGCTAAGAGGGATGAAAAACTGTTTTTT
v_gene: TRBV6-5; abundance: few; j_gene: TRBJ2-3; d_gene: TRBD1; CDR3aa: CASRDDRGTSTDTQYF; CDR3nt: TGTGCCAGCAGAGACGACAGGGGCACTAGCACAGATACGCAGTATTTT
v_gene: TRBV3-1; abundance: once; j_gene: TRBJ2-6; d_gene: TRBD1; CDR3aa: CASSPSGTELSGANVLTF; CDR3nt: TGTGCCAGCAGCCCAAGTGGGACAGAACTCTCTGGGGCCAACGTCCTGACTTTC
v_gene: TRBV2; abundance: .; j_gene: TRBJ2-5; d_gene: .; CDR3aa: CASSDRSQYF; CDR3nt: TGTGCCAGCAGTGATAGAAGCCAGTACTTC
v_gene: TRBV24-1; abundance: .; j_gene: TRBJ2-3; d_gene: .; CDR3aa: CATSDRDIASTDTQYF; CDR3nt: TGTGCCACCAGTGATCGCGACATAGCTAGCACAGATACGCAGTATTTT
v_gene: TRBV27; abundance: .; j_gene: TRBJ1-2; d_gene: .; CDR3aa: CASRGLWSYCYTF; CDR3nt: TGTGCCAGCAGGGGGCTTTGGAGCTATTGCTACACCTTC
v_gene: TRBV7-6; abundance: .; j_gene: TRBJ2-2; d_gene: .; CDR3aa: CASSLVREGIGGELFF; CDR3nt: TGTGCCAGCAGCTTAGTGCGGGAAGGGATCGGCGGGGAGCTGTTTTTT
v_gene: TRBV27; abundance: few; j_gene: TRBJ1-6; d_gene: TRBD1; CDR3aa: CASSPRQGLSSPLHF; CDR3nt: TGTGCCAGCAGCCCTCGACAGGGTCTAAGCTCACCCCTCCACTTT
v_gene: TRBV19; abundance: few; j_gene: TRBJ1-1; d_gene: .; CDR3aa: CASSIRRLNTEAFF; CDR3nt: TGTGCCAGTAGTATACGGCGGCTGAACACTGAAGCTTTCTTT
v_gene: TRBV20-1; abundance: .; j_gene: TRBJ2-3; d_gene: TRBD1; CDR3aa: CSARGDRERQYF; CDR3nt: TGCAGTGCTAGAGGAGACAGGGAAAGGCAGTATTTT
v_gene: TRBV20-1; abundance: few; j_gene: TRBJ1-2; d_gene: .; CDR3aa: CSAMGGQGYTF; CDR3nt: TGCAGTGCTATGGGGGGTCAGGGCTACACCTTC
v_gene: TRBV27; abundance: .; j_gene: TRBJ2-7; d_gene: TRBD1; CDR3aa: CVLLDRGPPWEQYF; CDR3nt: TGTGTACTGCTCGACAGGGGACCCCCCTGGGAGCAGTACTTC
v_gene: TRBV7-9; abundance: few; j_gene: TRBJ2-2; d_gene: TRBD2; CDR3aa: CASSLGGIDAGELFF; CDR3nt: TGTGCCAGCAGCCTCGGGGGGATTGACGCCGGGGAGCTGTTTTTT
v_gene: TRBV20-1; abundance: few; j_gene: TRBJ2-3; d_gene: TRBD1; CDR3aa: CSAFDRGLTDTQYF; CDR3nt: TGCAGTGCCTTCGACAGGGGGCTCACAGATACGCAGTATTTT
v_gene: TRBV18; abundance: .; j_gene: TRBJ1-2; d_gene: TRBD1; CDR3aa: CASSLGQEGGYTF; CDR3nt: TGTGCCAGCTCACTCGGACAGGAAGGCGGCTACACCTTC
v_gene: TRBV5-5; abundance: few; j_gene: TRBJ1-2; d_gene: .; CDR3aa: CASSLGNRRSYGYTF; CDR3nt: TGTGCCAGCAGCTTGGGAAACAGGAGAAGTTATGGCTACACCTTC
v_gene: TRBV7-9; abundance: .; j_gene: TRBJ2-7; d_gene: TRBD1; CDR3aa: CASSGTDEYEQYF; CDR3nt: TGTGCCAGCAGCGGGACAGATGAATACGAGCAGTACTTC
v_gene: TRBV7-8; abundance: .; j_gene: TRBJ1-4; d_gene: .; CDR3aa: CASSPPDGLWKLFF; CDR3nt: TGTGCCAGCAGCCCTCCGGACGGTTTGTGGAAACTGTTTTTT